These 8 T cell receptor beta chains were all obtained from the same sample, sequenced in a study of shared clonotypes between healthy human individuals (TCRdb year 2020). The library was made by the immunoSEQ multiplex PCR assay. This immuneACCESS table, as held by TCRdb, lists in-frame sequences with V and J called but not all clones. Of the missing ones, under half trace to an unresolved V gene in checked studies; the others have no known cause. This sample gives 2 million to 2.5 million clones in total; roughly 94% of them show up just once. Clones ranked in the top ten supply 0.1% to 0.15% of the sample. Sequenced sample: naive CD4+ T cells sorted from blood. What the cell subset or site label conveys for this sample: CD45RA+ positively selected. All receptors come from a man aged 18 to 30 in good health.

The rearrangement uses TRBV2 and TRBJ1-1; no firm D call. The CDR3 runs to 15 residues. V lost 2 bases and J lost 3, with 13 bases in between. Germline CDR1 is SNHLY and CDR2 is FYNNEI. The CDR3 DNA reads TGTGCCAGCAGTGAAATAGGGCATTCGGACACTGAAGCTTTCTTT. Protein: CASSEIGHSDTEAFF.

The chain combines TRBV30 with TRBJ2-7; TRBD2 aligns across 8 bases. The germline V gene has CDR1 GTSNPN and CDR2 SVGIG (reference sequence). The CDR3 covers 14 residues. The J segment lost 7 bases and the V segment lost 3 bases, leaving 11 bases of the junction unmatched. The CDR3 is CAWSPFPGGREQYF. The CDR3 DNA follows: TGTGCCTGGAGCCCCTTTCCGGGAGGGCGGGAGCAGTACTTC.

CDR3 loop: CASSQEVVYEQYF. DNA of the CDR3: TGCGCCAGCAGCCAAGAGGTGGTTTACGAGCAGTACTTC. This chain uses TRBV4-3 with TRBJ2-7, with unresolved D. The CDR3 runs 13 residues. Germline CDR1 is LGHNA and CDR2 is YSLEER. With 0 bases removed from V and 4 bases from J, the gap between germline ends came to 7 bases.

The V gene is TRBV6-1, the J gene TRBJ1-5; the D is unclear. The germline V and J ends were trimmed by 4 bases and 0 bases, with 10 bases remaining between them. The germline gives CDR1 MNHNS, CDR2 SASEGT. This CDR3 is 15 amino acids long. The CDR3, as DNA: TGTGCCAGCAGTGGCGAAGGTCATAGCAATCAGCCCCAGCATTTT. It encodes CASSGEGHSNQPQHF.

The V and J genes are TRBV5-1 and TRBJ2-1, with TRBD2 identical over 10 bases. This CDR3 has 15 amino acids. Germline loops: CDR1 SGHRS, CDR2 YFSETQ. After removal of 4 bases from V and 5 bases from J, the junction contained 6 bases not matched to a gene. Here the CDR3 DNA reads TGCGCCAGCAGCCCGGGACTAGCGAATAACAATGAGCAGTTCTTC. This codes for CASSPGLANNNEQFF.

The rearrangement links TRBV10-3 to TRBJ2-7, with D perhaps matching TRBD1 or TRBD2 (5 bases each). Trimming took off 5 bases at V and 3 bases at J, with 8 bases between the two ends. This CDR3 is built from 12 residues. Germline-derived CDR1 and CDR2 are ENHRY and SYGVKD. The CDR3 DNA is TGTGCCATCAGTTTTGGGGGCTACGAGCAGTACTTC. Protein: CAISFGGYEQYF.

The chain carries TRBV11-2 and TRBJ2-4; D is uncertain. The CDR3 extends over 15 amino acids. With 0 bases removed from V and 4 bases from J, the gap between germline ends came to 10 bases. The germline V gene has CDR1 SGHAT and CDR2 FQNNGV. Written as DNA, the CDR3 is TGTGCCAGCAGCTTAGATTGGGCTGGGAAAAACATTCAGTACTTC. Encoded protein: CASSLDWAGKNIQYF.

The chain links TRBV6-5 to TRBJ2-7, with TRBD2 matching 7 bases. Germline values: CDR1 MNHEY, CDR2 SVGAGI. Unmatched junction bases numbered 7, after V lost 5 bases and J lost 0 bases. The CDR3 runs 15 residues. For the CDR3, the DNA is TGTGCCAGCAGTCCGACTAGCTGGAGCTCCTACGAGCAGTACTTC. Residues: CASSPTSWSSYEQYF.